The 19 T cell receptor beta chains below come from one sample, sequenced in a study of human thymus T cells (dated by TCRdb to between 2020 and 2021). Thymus tissue was obtained as surgical resects removed during corrective cardiac surgery. To prepare the library, the immunoSEQ multiplex PCR assay was applied. Drawn from immuneACCESS, this table holds only the in-frame rearrangements with V and J called that TCRdb kept. Clones are partly lost; checked studies trace under half to an unresolved V gene and leave the rest unexplained. For this sample there are about 120,000 clones; around 94% appear just once. Around 0.025% of the sample is held by the ten biggest clonotypes. The material sequenced was thymus tissue. These receptors were collected from a boy in the first two years of life with a congenital heart defect but otherwise immunologically healthy.

The chain couples TRBV27 to TRBJ1-2, with TRBD1 identical over 8 bases. The CDR3 extends over 18 amino acids. The germline V gene encodes CDR1 MNHEY and CDR2 SMNVEV (reference sequence). V lost 5 bases, J lost 4 bases, and 18 bases stayed unmatched. This chain's CDR3 is CASSPYGQGLVYGYGYTF. The CDR3 nucleotides read TGTGCCAGCAGTCCATATGGACAGGGTTTGGTTTACGGCTATGGCTACACCTTC.

The chain couples TRBV19 to TRBJ2-3, with 8 positions matching TRBD2. The CDR3 is 16 residues long. Germline CDR1 LNHDA, CDR2 SQIVND (reference sequence). J lost 1 base, V lost 1 base, and 4 bases had no gene match. In DNA, the CDR3 is TGTGCCAGTAGTATAGTTTCAGCGGGGGGCACAGATACGCAGTATTTT. Encoded protein: CASSIVSAGGTDTQYF.

The chain is built from TRBV7-9 and TRBJ1-6, with TRBD1 matching 9 bases. The CDR3 has 18 amino acids. Germline V CDR1 and CDR2: SEHNR, FQNEAQ (reference sequence). V dropped 4 bases and J dropped 0; count of bases not matched to a gene: 7. CDR3 bases: TGTGCCAGCAGCTGCGGGACAGGGCCACGCTCCTATAATTCACCCCTCCACTTT. The encoded protein is CASSCGTGPRSYNSPLHF.

This chain's CDR3 is CASISSDTTGELFF. CDR3 nucleotide sequence: TGTGCCAGTATCTCCTCGGACACAACCGGGGAGCTGTTTTTT. The rearrangement uses TRBV19 and TRBJ2-2; D perhaps matches TRBD1 (5 bases). V shed 7 bases and J shed 5 bases, with 14 bases lying between them. This CDR3 region has 14 residues. Germline V gives CDR1 LNHDA, CDR2 SQIVND (reference sequence).

The chain combines TRBV5-5 with TRBJ1-1; no clear D gene. The V gene lost 0 bases and the J gene lost 1 base, with 7 bases spanning the gap. Germline CDR1 and CDR2: SGHKS and YYEKEE (reference sequence). The CDR3 loop spans 14 amino acids. This CDR3 is CASSLALRNTEAFF. The CDR3 region has the DNA TGTGCCAGCAGCTTGGCCCTGAGGAACACTGAAGCTTTCTTT.

V gene TRBV6-6 combines with J gene TRBJ2-7; 8 positions agree with TRBD2. The CDR3 has 15 amino acids. V gave up 2 bases and J gave up 2 bases; unmatched junction bases: 5. Looked up from germline, CDR1 is MNHNY and CDR2 is SVGAGI (reference sequence). DNA for the CDR3: TGTGCCAGCAGTTACAAGCGGGGGCGTACCTACGAGCAGTACTTC. This gives the protein CASSYKRGRTYEQYF.

This clone was seen a single time. For the CDR3, the DNA is TGTGCTAGCACGGGGCCCTCCTACGAGCAGTACTTC. Protein product: CASTGPSYEQYF. The rearrangement links TRBV12-5 to TRBJ2-7, with D perhaps matching TRBD1 or TRBD2 (5 bases each). The germline V gene encodes CDR1 LGHNT and CDR2 FRNRAP. V was shortened by 9 bases and J by 0 bases, with 9 bases between the two germline ends. The CDR3 length is 12 residues.

The CDR3 protein is CASSQDVGRLHSPLHF. The DNA of the CDR3 is TGTGCCAGCAGCCAAGATGTGGGGCGCCTCCATTCACCCCTCCACTTT. This rearrangement joins TRBV4-2 to TRBJ1-6, with D possibly TRBD1 on 5 matching bases. V dropped 0 bases and J dropped 8 bases, with 14 bases sitting between them. The CDR3 has 16 amino acids. Germline V gene data show CDR1 as LGHNA and CDR2 as YNFKEQ.

The V call is TRBV28, the J call TRBJ1-6; tentatively, D is TRBD1 (5 bases). The CDR3 extends over 16 amino acids. Germline CDR1 is MDHEN and CDR2 is SYDVKM. Trimming removed 6 bases from V and 10 bases from J, with 22 bases in between. CDR3 amino acids: CASSPIPGQRRSPLHF. CDR3 in DNA: TGTGCCAGCAGCCCAATCCCAGGGCAGAGGAGGTCACCCCTCCACTTT.

V is TRBV11-2 and J is TRBJ1-6; weak D call: TRBD1 (6 bases). V was cut by 1 base and J by 14 bases, with 18 bases left in between. This CDR3 is 15 amino acids long. The germline CDR1 and CDR2 sequences are SGHAT and FQNNGV. The CDR3 DNA follows: TGTGCCAGCAGCTTAGCCGCGCCCGGGGGGCACACCCTCCACTTT. It is translated as CASSLAAPGGHTLHF.

The chain couples TRBV25-1 to TRBJ2-7; D not resolved. The CDR3 is 16 amino acids. CDR1 and CDR2 from the germline V gene are MGHDK and SYGVNS. V lost 1 base to trimming and J lost 1 base, with 14 bases between them. The CDR3 DNA reads as TGTGCCAGCAGTGAATTTGGCAGATCCTTTTCCTACGAGCAGTACTTC. This codes for CASSEFGRSFSYEQYF.

This chain joins TRBV2 and TRBJ2-2; 11 bases are shared with TRBD2. Germline lookup yields CDR1 SNHLY and CDR2 FYNNEI. This CDR3 is 20 amino acids long. V lost 3 bases to trimming and J lost 3 bases; unmatched junction nucleotides: 15. CDR3 nucleotide sequence: TGTGCCAGCAGTGATAGCTTGGGACTAGCGGACTATCCTGACACCGGGGAGCTGTTTTTT. Translation gives CASSDSLGLADYPDTGELFF.

The J gene is TRBJ2-3, the V gene TRBV4-2; D may correspond to TRBD1 or TRBD2 (6 bases each). This CDR3 is built from 15 residues. Looked up from germline, CDR1 is LGHNA and CDR2 is YNFKEQ. The ends were cut back, 1 base at V and 4 bases at J, with 12 bases in the middle. In DNA form, the CDR3 reads TGTGCCAGCAGCCAAGTTAGGGGGGCATCAGATACGCAGTATTTT. Amino acid sequence: CASSQVRGASDTQYF.

The genes are TRBV7-9 and TRBJ2-3; D might be TRBD1 or TRBD2, each matching 5 bases. CDR3 size: 15 residues. Germline V lookup: CDR1 SEHNR, CDR2 FQNEAQ (reference sequence). The V and J ends lost 1 base and 2 bases respectively, with 10 bases between them. CDR3 in DNA: TGTGCCAGCAGCTTAGGGGGGTCGCCCACAGATACGCAGTATTTT. It translates to CASSLGGSPTDTQYF.

The rearrangement joins TRBV7-9 to TRBJ2-2; unclear D gene. CDR1 SEHNR and CDR2 FQNEAQ come from the germline V gene (reference sequence). CDR3 size: 13 residues. The ends were cut back, 2 bases at V and 7 bases at J, with 8 bases in the middle. The CDR3 DNA is TGTGCCAGCAGCTTAAAAGAGGACGGGGAGCTGTTTTTT. Protein sequence: CASSLKEDGELFF.

The V and J genes are TRBV4-3 and TRBJ1-1; TRBD1 might be the D (5 bases). The germline V gene has CDR1 LGHNA and CDR2 YSLEER. Trimming removed 1 base at V and 3 bases at J, with 6 bases between. The CDR3 runs 13 residues. CDR3 loop: CASSQVRDTEAFF. CDR3 DNA sequence: TGCGCCAGCAGCCAAGTCAGGGACACTGAAGCTTTCTTT.

V gene TRBV5-6 combines with J gene TRBJ2-5; 10 nucleotides align to TRBD1. CDR1 is SGHDT, CDR2 YYEEEE, per germline. The V and J ends lost 2 bases and 5 bases, in that order; junction bases with no gene match: 6. This CDR3 has 15 amino acids. The CDR3 protein is CASSFTTGGEETQYF. The CDR3 DNA follows: TGTGCCAGCAGCTTTACGACAGGGGGCGAGGAGACCCAGTACTTC.

The chain has TRBV28 and TRBJ2-5; the D is unclear. Germline CDR1 and CDR2: MDHEN and SYDVKM. The CDR3 runs 13 residues. The germline V and J ends were trimmed by 7 bases and 4 bases, with 13 bases remaining between them. The DNA for the CDR3 is TGTGCCAGCAATGCCCCCCCCGTAGAGACCCAGTACTTC. It yields the protein CASNAPPVETQYF.

This clone was picked up one time. This rearrangement joins TRBV5-1 to TRBJ1-1; no clear D gene. This CDR3 is built from 12 residues. From germline, CDR1 is SGHRS and CDR2 YFSETQ. The germline V and J ends were trimmed by 0 bases and 3 bases, with 3 bases remaining between them. This CDR3 reads CASSLGDTEAFF. DNA of the CDR3: TGCGCCAGCAGCTTGGGGGACACTGAAGCTTTCTTT.